These 19 T cell receptor beta chains originate from one sample sequenced in a study of blood T cell repertoires in COVID-19. Repertoires were generated with immunoSEQ multiplex PCR, while TCRdb's copy carries only in-frame clones and drops some. The sample records about 440,000 clones, roughly 88% being singletons. The sample taken for sequencing was PBMCs or T cells enriched from blood (not recorded which). Receptors were obtained from a young man who had recovered from COVID-19.

This chain's CDR3 is CASSSDGGRQPQHF. CDR3 DNA sequence: TGTGCCAGCAGCTCAGACGGGGGGAGGCAGCCCCAGCATTTT. The chain joins TRBV9 to TRBJ1-5; possibly TRBD1 for D (5 bases). This CDR3 spans 14 amino acids. V was cut by 4 bases and J by 7 bases, with 15 bases left in between. Germline V gene sequence: CDR1 SGDLS, CDR2 YYNGEE.

This chain links TRBV9 with TRBJ2-1, with 12 positions matching TRBD2. The CDR3 extends over 16 amino acids. CDR1 SGDLS and CDR2 YYNGEE come from the germline V gene. V shed 3 bases, J shed 7 bases, and the junction held 8 bases outside the gene matches. DNA for the CDR3: TGTGCCAGCAGCGCCTTCCTAGCGGGAGGGCTAAATGAGCAGTTCTTC. Encoded protein: CASSAFLAGGLNEQFF.

The gene calls are TRBV30 and TRBJ1-1, with TRBD1 matching over 7 bases. The CDR3 spans 15 residues. Per germline, CDR1 GTSNPN and CDR2 SVGIG (reference sequence). The J segment lost 5 bases and the V segment lost 0 bases, leaving 9 bases of the junction unmatched. The CDR3 sequence: CAWSVSYTGETEAFF. The CDR3 bases are TGTGCCTGGAGTGTATCCTACACAGGGGAAACTGAAGCTTTCTTT.

The J gene is TRBJ1-3, the V gene TRBV11-2; D uncertain. Germline CDR1 reads SGHAT; CDR2 reads FQNNGV. The CDR3 has 16 amino acids. The V end was cut by 3 bases, the J end by 0 bases, with 12 bases between. The CDR3 loop is CASSFGLRSSGNTIYF. CDR3 nucleotides: TGTGCCAGCAGCTTCGGTTTACGAAGCTCTGGAAACACCATATATTTT.

This clone was observed once. This CDR3 reads CASSTDRGSTEAFF. Written as DNA, the CDR3 is TGCGCCAGCAGCACGGACCGGGGGAGCACTGAAGCTTTCTTT. The J gene is TRBJ1-1, the V gene TRBV5-1, with D possibly TRBD1 on 5 matching bases. Trimming took 4 bases from V and 4 from J, leaving 14 bases between them. The CDR3 sequence is 14 residues long. Germline V gene sequence: CDR1 SGHRS, CDR2 YFSETQ.

The rearrangement uses TRBV5-1 and TRBJ2-1; D is ambiguous. Trimming left V 1 base short and J 4 bases short, with 12 bases between. This CDR3 region has 15 residues. Germline V lookup: CDR1 SGHRS, CDR2 YFSETQ. This CDR3 is CASSLKEPGYNEQFF. CDR3 DNA: TGCGCCAGCAGCTTGAAAGAGCCTGGTTACAATGAGCAGTTCTTC.

The chain has TRBV20-1 and TRBJ1-4, with D hard to call. Germline loops: CDR1 DFQATT, CDR2 SNEGSKA (reference sequence). The CDR3 spans 13 residues. Trimming shortened V by 3 bases and J by 9 bases, and 14 bases separated the two germline ends. The CDR3 here is CSASSEVTQKLFF. The CDR3 DNA reads as TGCAGTGCTAGTTCCGAGGTAACCCAAAAACTGTTTTTT.

This chain connects TRBV3-1 (or the pseudogene TRBV3-2) to TRBJ1-3; D not certain. With 1 base removed from V and 2 bases from J, the gap between germline ends came to 3 bases. Germline CDR1 and CDR2: LGHDT and YNNKEL (reference sequence). The length of the CDR3 is 13 residues. CDR3 bases: TGTGCCAGCAGCCAAGGCGCTGGAAACACCATATATTTT. Translated, it gives CASSQGAGNTIYF.

This clone has a single count. The chain is built from TRBV7-2 and TRBJ1-6; possibly TRBD1 for D (6 bases). The V gene's germline CDR1 is SGHTA and CDR2 FQGNSA. The CDR3 totals 14 residues. Trimming took 5 bases from V and 14 from J, leaving 19 bases between them. Here the CDR3 DNA reads TGTGCCAGCAGCCCTCGGGACACTACAGTCGCCCTCCACTTT. Translation: CASSPRDTTVALHF.

The V and J genes are TRBV10-3 and TRBJ1-2; the D is unclear. The V end lost 0 bases, the J end lost 7 bases, and 12 bases lay between the germline ends. The CDR3 runs 14 residues. Germline loops: CDR1 ENHRY, CDR2 SYGVKD. The DNA for the CDR3 is TGTGCCATCAGTGAGTCGGAAGGGAGTGGTGGCTACACCTTC. As protein: CAISESEGSGGYTF.

V is TRBV11-3 and J is TRBJ2-5; TRBD1 matches 9 bases. The CDR3 extends over 15 amino acids. Trimming at V came to 4 bases and at J to 5 bases, leaving 8 bases not matched to a gene. Germline assignment: CDR1 SGHNT and CDR2 YENEEA. The CDR3 here is CASSSGTGLGETQYF. The CDR3 nucleotides are TGTGCCAGCAGCTCCGGGACAGGGCTTGGGGAGACCCAGTACTTC.

This chain joins TRBV28 and TRBJ1-1; TRBD1 agrees at 7 bases. Germline trimming cut 6 bases from V and 11 bases from J; bases unmatched to any gene: 6. Germline assignment: CDR1 MDHEN and CDR2 SYDVKM. There are 11 residues in the CDR3. DNA of the CDR3: TGTGCCAGCAGGTTTCAGGGGGTCGCTTTCTTT. Translated: CASRFQGVAFF.

V and J are TRBV2 and TRBJ2-6; 8 bases are a match to TRBD1. The V gene end was trimmed by 7 bases and the J gene end by 1 base; junction bases not matched to a gene: 6. The CDR3 totals 16 residues. Germline CDR1 is SNHLY and CDR2 is FYNNEI. The chain's CDR3 is CASIGQGKSGANVLTF. CDR3 DNA: TGTGCCAGCATAGGACAGGGAAAATCTGGGGCCAACGTCCTGACTTTC.

DNA for the CDR3: TGTGCCAGTAGTAATGGGCCTTCCTACGAGCAGTACTTC. Translated: CASSNGPSYEQYF. This rearrangement joins TRBV19 to TRBJ2-7; D is ambiguous. The CDR3 totals 13 residues. Trimming removed 4 bases from V and 1 base from J, with 8 bases in between. The V gene's germline CDR1 is LNHDA and CDR2 SQIVND (reference sequence).

V usage is TRBV19 and J usage is TRBJ1-1; no definite D call. Germline assignment: CDR1 LNHDA and CDR2 SQIVND (reference sequence). CDR3 size: 13 residues. With 3 bases removed from V and 5 bases from J, the gap between germline ends came to 10 bases. For the CDR3, the DNA is TGTGCCAGTAGTATCGGGGTCTCAACTGAAGCTTTCTTT. This translates into CASSIGVSTEAFF.

The gene calls are TRBV6-5 and TRBJ1-5; the D is unclear. The CDR3 has 14 residues. Germline CDR1 is MNHEY and CDR2 is SVGAGI. V was cut by 5 bases and J by 0 bases, with 8 bases left in between. The chain's CDR3 is CASSTDNSNQPQHF. CDR3 bases: TGTGCCAGCAGTACCGACAATAGCAATCAGCCCCAGCATTTT.

This chain joins TRBV30 and TRBJ1-4; 7 bases fit TRBD1. V lost 7 bases to trimming and J lost 1 base; unmatched junction nucleotides: 3. Germline V gene lookup returns CDR1 GTSNPN and CDR2 SVGIG (reference sequence). This CDR3 region has 13 residues. The CDR3 loop reads CASNRGTNEKLFF. The CDR3 DNA is TGTGCCTCCAACAGGGGAACTAATGAAAAACTGTTTTTT.

A single count supports this clone. The V gene is TRBV5-1, the J gene TRBJ1-2; TRBD1 matches at 8 bases. With 3 bases clipped from V and 3 bases from J, the junction kept 7 bases outside the gene matches. Germline-derived CDR1 and CDR2 are SGHRS and YFSETQ. This CDR3 is built from 15 residues. The CDR3 coding sequence is TGCGCCAGCAGCTCGGGGACAGGTTGGGACTATGGCTACACCTTC. Its protein is CASSSGTGWDYGYTF.

This clone was observed once. The chain is built from TRBV13 and TRBJ1-6; D perhaps matches TRBD1 (5 bases). The germline gives CDR1 PRHDT, CDR2 FYEKMQ (reference sequence). CDR3 size: 17 residues. Trimming took off 0 bases at V and 6 bases at J, with 15 bases between the two ends. This CDR3 reads CASSLGLRGRFNSPLHF. CDR3 coding DNA: TGTGCCAGCAGCTTAGGCCTTCGGGGGAGGTTTAATTCACCCCTCCACTTT.